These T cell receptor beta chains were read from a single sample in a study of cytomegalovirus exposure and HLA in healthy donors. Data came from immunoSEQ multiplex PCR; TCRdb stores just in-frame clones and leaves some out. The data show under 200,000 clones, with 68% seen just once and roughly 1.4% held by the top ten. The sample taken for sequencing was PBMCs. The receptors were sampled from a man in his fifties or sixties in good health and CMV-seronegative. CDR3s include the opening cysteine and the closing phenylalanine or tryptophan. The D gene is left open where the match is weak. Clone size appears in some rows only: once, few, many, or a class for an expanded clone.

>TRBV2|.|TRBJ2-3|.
CASTFGGRKDTQYF
TGTGCCAGCACCTTCGGTGGCAGGAAGGATACGCAGTATTTT
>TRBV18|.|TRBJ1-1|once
CASSPRGGIQMNTEAFF
TGTGCCAGCTCACCACGGGGGGGAATTCAGATGAACACTGAAGCTTTCTTT
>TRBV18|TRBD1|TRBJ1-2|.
CASSPRTGLTHYTF
TGTGCCAGCTCACCACGGACAGGCTTAACTCACTACACCTTC
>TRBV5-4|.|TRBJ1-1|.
CASSSRKQGNTEAFF
TGTGCCAGCAGCTCCCGCAAACAGGGGAACACTGAAGCTTTCTTT
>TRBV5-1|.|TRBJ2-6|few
CASSPEPGYGANVLTF
TGCGCCAGCAGCCCCGAGCCAGGGTACGGGGCCAACGTCCTGACTTTC
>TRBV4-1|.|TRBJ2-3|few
CASSQRTGTDTQYF
TGCGCCAGCAGCCAACGGACAGGCACAGATACGCAGTATTTT
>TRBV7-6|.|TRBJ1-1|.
CASSLGGPMNTEAFF
TGTGCCAGCAGCTTAGGTGGGCCCATGAACACTGAAGCTTTCTTT
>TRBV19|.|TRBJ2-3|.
CASSILGGGLADTQYF
TGTGCCAGTAGTATTTTGGGGGGGGGCCTCGCAGATACGCAGTATTTT
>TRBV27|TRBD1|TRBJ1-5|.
CASSLGGTGPYPQHF
TGTGCCAGCAGTTTGGGCGGGACAGGACCTTACCCCCAGCATTTT
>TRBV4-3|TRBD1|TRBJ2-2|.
CASSQQPPGQGYTGELFF
TGCGCCAGCAGCCAACAACCGCCGGGACAGGGATACACCGGGGAGCTGTTTTTT
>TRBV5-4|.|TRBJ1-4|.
CASSPAGGRSDEKLFF
TGTGCCAGCAGCCCTGCGGGGGGGCGCAGTGATGAAAAACTGTTTTTT
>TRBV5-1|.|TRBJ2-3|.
CASSRDADTQYF
TGCGCCAGCAGCCGAGATGCGGATACGCAGTATTTT
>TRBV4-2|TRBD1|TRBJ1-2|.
CASSQDEDRVAYGYTF
TGTGCCAGCAGCCAAGATGAGGACAGGGTAGCCTATGGCTACACCTTC
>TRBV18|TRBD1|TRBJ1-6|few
CASSPGTGGINSPLHF
TGTGCCAGCTCACCAGGGACAGGGGGTATTAATTCACCCCTCCACTTT
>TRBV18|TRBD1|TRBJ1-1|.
CASSGGQGLKPNTEAFF
TGTGCCAGCTCAGGCGGACAGGGTTTAAAACCGAACACTGAAGCTTTCTTT
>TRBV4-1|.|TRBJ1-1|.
CASSHPFPNTEAFF
TGCGCCAGCAGCCACCCTTTCCCGAACACTGAAGCTTTCTTT
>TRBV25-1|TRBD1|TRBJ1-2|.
CASSFQGGYGYTF
TGTGCCAGCAGCTTTCAGGGGGGCTATGGCTACACCTTC
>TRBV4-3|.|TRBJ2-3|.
CASSPQVGHSVGTQYF
TGCGCCAGCAGCCCCCAAGTGGGACACTCGGTGGGTACGCAGTATTTT